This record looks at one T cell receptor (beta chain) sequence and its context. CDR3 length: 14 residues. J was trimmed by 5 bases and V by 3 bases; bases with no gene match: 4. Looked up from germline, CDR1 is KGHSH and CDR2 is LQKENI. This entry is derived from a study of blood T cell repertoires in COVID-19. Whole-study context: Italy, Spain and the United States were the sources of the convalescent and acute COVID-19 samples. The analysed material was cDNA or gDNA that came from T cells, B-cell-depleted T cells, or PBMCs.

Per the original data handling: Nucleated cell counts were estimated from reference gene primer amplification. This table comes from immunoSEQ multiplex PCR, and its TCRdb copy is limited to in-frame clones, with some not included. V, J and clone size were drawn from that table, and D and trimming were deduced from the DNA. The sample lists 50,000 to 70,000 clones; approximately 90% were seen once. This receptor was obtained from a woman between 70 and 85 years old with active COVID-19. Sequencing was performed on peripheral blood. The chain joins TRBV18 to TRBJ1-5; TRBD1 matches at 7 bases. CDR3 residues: CASSPGQTYQPQHF. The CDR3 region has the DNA TGTGCCAGCTCACCGGGACAGACTTATCAGCCCCAGCATTTT.